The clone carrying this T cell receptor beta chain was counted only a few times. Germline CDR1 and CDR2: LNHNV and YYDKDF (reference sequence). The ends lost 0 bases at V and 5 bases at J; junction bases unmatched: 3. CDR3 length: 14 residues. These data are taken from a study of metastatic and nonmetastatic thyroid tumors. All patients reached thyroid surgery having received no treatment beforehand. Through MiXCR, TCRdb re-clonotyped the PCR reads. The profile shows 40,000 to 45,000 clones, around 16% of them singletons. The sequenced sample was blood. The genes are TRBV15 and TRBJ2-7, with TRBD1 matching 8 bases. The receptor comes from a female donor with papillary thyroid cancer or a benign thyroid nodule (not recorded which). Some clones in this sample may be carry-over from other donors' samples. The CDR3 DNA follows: TGTGCCACCAGCAGAGACAGGGGGCAAGACGAGCAGTACTTC. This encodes CATSRDRGQDEQYF.